One and the same sample provided the 19 T cell receptor beta chains below, sequenced in a study of metastatic and nonmetastatic thyroid tumors. TCRdb re-called clones via MiXCR from the PCR reads. This sample has about 40,000 clones, with roughly 11% found just once. No patient had received any treatment before thyroid surgery. Sequencing input: blood. These receptors were obtained from a female donor with papillary thyroid cancer or a benign thyroid nodule (not recorded which). Some clones in this sample may be carry-over from other donors' samples.

This clone was counted ten times or more. This chain uses TRBV7-6 with TRBJ2-5, with D hard to call. CDR1 and CDR2 from the germline V gene are SGHVS and FNYEAQ. The CDR3 is 13 residues long. V was pared by 5 bases and J by 1 base, with 8 bases between. Here the CDR3 reads CASSPTLQETQYF. DNA of the CDR3: TGTGCCAGCAGCCCAACGCTCCAAGAGACCCAGTACTTC. Full variable domain (remainder filled in from reference TRBV7-6 and TRBJ2-5): GAGVSQSPRYKVTKRGQDVALRCDPISGHVSLYWYRQALGQGPEFLTYFNYEAQQDKSGLPNDRFSAERPEGSISTLTIQRTEQRDSAMYRCASSPTLQETQYFGPGTRLLVL.

This clone was seen many times. V usage is TRBV7-2 and J usage is TRBJ2-7, with 8 bases that match TRBD2. CDR1 is SGHTA, CDR2 FQGNSA, per germline. The CDR3 runs 13 residues. The ends lost 5 bases at V and 2 bases at J; junction bases unmatched: 2. The CDR3 loop reads CASSLGRAYEQYF. The CDR3 region has the DNA TGTGCCAGCAGCCTCGGGAGGGCCTACGAGCAGTACTTC.

Ten or more counts support this clone. V gene TRBV5-1 combines with J gene TRBJ2-5; 11 bases agree with TRBD2. With 6 bases clipped from V and 5 bases from J, the junction kept 15 bases outside the gene matches. The CDR3 has 17 residues. Germline V gives CDR1 SGHRS, CDR2 YFSETQ. This CDR3 reads CASTPGTSGPSRETQYF. The CDR3 DNA follows: TGCGCCAGCACCCCAGGGACTAGCGGACCCTCACGGGAGACCCAGTACTTC.

On this clone: A read error may be the cause here, since a much bigger clone is one base away. J is TRBJ1-1 and V is TRBV7-3; the D is unclear. The CDR3 extends over 15 amino acids. Trimming left V 5 bases short and J 1 base short, with 14 bases between. CDR1 and CDR2 from the germline V gene are SGHTA and FQGTGA. The CDR3 nucleotides read TGTGCCAGCAGCCGGTGGGGTCCTCCGAACACTGAAGCTTTCTTT. Translated: CASSRWGPPNTEAFF.

This clone was counted ten times or more. This may come from a read error, since a much larger clone is one base off. V is TRBV20-1 and J is TRBJ2-1; D possibly corresponds to TRBD2 (6 bases). The germline V and J ends were trimmed by 6 bases and 2 bases, with 20 bases remaining between them. CDR3 length equals 16 residues. The germline V gene has CDR1 DFQATT and CDR2 SNEGSKA (reference sequence). For the CDR3, the DNA is TGCAGTGCCCCCCCCGTCGGGAGATCTACCTACAATGAGCAGTTCTTC. Its translation: CSAPPVGRSTYNEQFF.

This clone was recorded at least ten times. The chain carries TRBV19 and TRBJ2-2; 9 bases agree with TRBD1. The CDR3 runs to 15 residues. CDR1 and CDR2 (germline): LNHDA, SQIVND (reference sequence). With V trimmed by 6 bases and J by 3 bases, 5 bases remained unmatched. DNA for the CDR3: TGTGCCAGTAGAACCGGGACAGGGTACACCGGGGAGCTGTTTTTT. Translating it yields CASRTGTGYTGELFF.

The J gene is TRBJ2-1, the V gene TRBV9, with a possible D match to TRBD1 (6 bases). Germline V lookup: CDR1 SGDLS, CDR2 YYNGEE. There are 16 residues in the CDR3. The ends were cut back, 5 bases at V and 5 bases at J, with 20 bases in the middle. CDR3 bases: TGTGCCAGCAGATCGGACGAGGGGGTCCTAAACAATGAGCAGTTCTTC. Its protein product is CASRSDEGVLNNEQFF.

This clone was found many times. V is TRBV3-1 and J is TRBJ2-4; D remains ambiguous. The V gene's germline CDR1 is LGHDT and CDR2 YNNKEL (reference sequence). Deletions cut 1 base from V and 8 bases from J, with 3 bases between. This CDR3 has 11 residues. CDR3 bases: TGTGCCAGCAGCCAAGGGGACATTCAGTACTTC. It encodes CASSQGDIQYF.

This clone was seen at least ten times. V gene TRBV13 combines with J gene TRBJ1-4; D is unresolved. Germline V lookup: CDR1 PRHDT, CDR2 FYEKMQ (reference sequence). The CDR3 totals 12 residues. Trimming left V 3 bases short and J 10 bases short, with 9 bases between. Here the CDR3 reads CASSLGGRKLFF. In DNA, the CDR3 is TGTGCCAGCAGCTTGGGTGGGCGAAAACTGTTTTTT. Full variable domain (missing parts from reference TRBV13 and TRBJ1-4): AAGVIQSPRHLIKEKRETATLKCYPIPRHDTVYWYQQGPGQDPQFLISFYEKMQSDKGSIPDRFSAQQFSDYHSELNMSSLELGDSALYFCASSLGGRKLFFGSGTQLSVL.

At least ten counts were recorded for this clone. The CDR3 DNA sequence: TGTGCCAGCAGCCCCCGGCTAGCGGGAATAGAACGGGGCACCGGGGAGCTGTTTTTT. Protein product: CASSPRLAGIERGTGELFF. This chain uses TRBV13 with TRBJ2-2; 9 nucleotides match TRBD2. V gave up 5 bases and J gave up 4 bases; unmatched junction bases: 17. The germline V gene has CDR1 PRHDT and CDR2 FYEKMQ (reference sequence). The CDR3 loop spans 19 amino acids.

There are many counts of this clone. V usage is TRBV25-1 and J usage is TRBJ2-5, with TRBD2 matching 7 bases. Germline CDR1 MGHDK, CDR2 SYGVNS. The CDR3 has 14 amino acids. The trim removed 1 base at V and 5 bases at J, leaving 4 bases unmatched. CDR3 coding DNA: TGTGCCAGCAGTGAATGGGGGGGTCGGGAGACCCAGTACTTC. Translation gives CASSEWGGRETQYF.

This clone was seen many times. Just one base apart from a much larger clone, this may be a read error. Additional DNA sequences in this sample encode the identical CDR3. The CDR3 region has the DNA TGTGCCAGTAGCAAGGGACTAGCGGGAGGCCGCTACGAGCAGTACTTC. Translation gives CASSKGLAGGRYEQYF. The rearrangement uses TRBV19 and TRBJ2-7, with TRBD2 identical over 15 bases. Germline V CDR1 and CDR2: LNHDA, SQIVND (reference sequence). J gave up 3 bases and V 6 bases, and 6 bases lay outside the gene matches. This CDR3 spans 16 amino acids.

This clone has a count of ten or more. The rearrangement joins TRBV2 to TRBJ2-7, with 8 bases aligning to TRBD1. Trimming took 6 bases from V and 2 from J; bases not matched to a gene: 6. Germline V CDR1 and CDR2: SNHLY, FYNNEI. The CDR3 runs to 14 residues. The CDR3 sequence: CASRDHRGAYEQYF. DNA of the CDR3: TGTGCCAGCAGAGACCACAGGGGGGCCTACGAGCAGTACTTC.

The sample holds many counts of this clone. The chain carries TRBV2 and TRBJ2-1, with 15 bases fitting TRBD2. The CDR3 spans 17 residues. Trimming took 4 bases from V and 6 from J; bases not matched to a gene: 7. CDR1 and CDR2 from the germline V gene are SNHLY and FYNNEI. CDR3 nucleotides: TGTGCCAGCAGTGGGGGGGGACTAGCGGGAGGTTCCAATGAGCAGTTCTTC. Translated: CASSGGGLAGGSNEQFF. The whole variable domain, remainder taken from reference TRBV2 and TRBJ2-1, is EPEVTQTPSHQVTQMGQEVILRCVPISNHLYFYWYRQILGQKVEFLVSFYNNEISEKSEIFDDQFSVERPDGSNFTLKIRSTKLEDSAMYFCASSGGGLAGGSNEQFFGPGTRLTVL.

This clone was recorded many times. Within the sample, other DNA sequences also encode this same CDR3. The rearrangement links TRBV29-1 to TRBJ2-7; possibly TRBD1 for D (6 bases). The V end lost 6 bases, the J end lost 1 base, and 13 bases lay between the germline ends. In germline, CDR1 is SQVTM, CDR2 ANQGSEA. The CDR3 runs to 13 residues. The CDR3 sequence: CSVQGFSSYEQYF. CDR3 in DNA: TGCAGCGTCCAGGGGTTTTCATCCTACGAGCAGTACTTC.

This clone was counted many times. Sequence at one end of the junction differs from germline and may be a read error. V and J are TRBV28 and TRBJ1-2; D uncertain. The germline V gene encodes CDR1 MDHEN and CDR2 SYDVKM. This CDR3 region has 13 residues. The CDR3 bases are TGTGCCAGCAGTCTATGGATTGCTGATGGCTACACCTTC. Amino acid sequence: CASSLWIADGYTF.

This clone was observed at least ten times. The rearrangement links TRBV19 to TRBJ2-3, with 8 bases identical to TRBD1. The V segment lost 8 bases and the J segment 3 bases; nucleotides outside the gene matches: 7. The CDR3 has 14 amino acids. Germline CDR1 is LNHDA and CDR2 is SQIVND (reference sequence). CDR3 region: CASRRQGRTDTQYF. In DNA form, the CDR3 reads TGTGCCAGTCGTCGACAGGGGAGGACAGATACGCAGTATTTT. The complete variable domain, with remaining parts taken from reference TRBV19 and TRBJ2-3, reads DGGITQSPKYLFRKEGQNVTLSCEQNLNHDAMYWYRQDPGQGLRLIYYSQIVNDFQKGDIAEGYSVSREKKESFPLTVTSAQKNPTAFYLCASRRQGRTDTQYFGPGTRLTVL.

In its sample, this clone was seen many times. The chain couples TRBV12-3 or TRBV12-4 to TRBJ2-7, with 7 nucleotides matching TRBD2. The CDR3 totals 12 residues. Losses at the gene ends were 6 bases for V and 6 bases for J; bases not matched to a gene: 5. CDR3 coding DNA: TGTGCCAGCAGGCTCACTAGCGCCGAGCAGTACTTC. It specifies CASRLTSAEQYF.

The table lists this clone with many counts. A read error may explain this, as a much larger clone is one base away. The chain couples TRBV12-5 to TRBJ1-4; the D is unclear. This CDR3 region has 14 residues. Germline CDR1 is LGHNT and CDR2 is FRNRAP. CDR3 residues: CASGLVTTNERLFF. The CDR3, as DNA: TGTGCTAGTGGTTTGGTAACAACTAATGAAAGACTGTTTTTT.